This T cell receptor (beta chain) was captured in a study of T cell repertoires in cytomegalovirus infection. This clonotype has just a few counts. Trimming removed 6 bases from V and 12 bases from J, with 16 bases in between. Germline V gene lookup returns CDR1 SGHKS and CDR2 YYEKEE (reference sequence). The CDR3 spans 12 residues. TCRdb analysed the reads with MiXCR anew, one entry per CDR3 protein. This table has 150,000 to 200,000 distinct CDR3 sequences, approximately 14% appearing once. The receptor was derived from a human donor in good health (CMV status not recorded). Some clones in this sample may be carry-over from other donors' samples. Sequencing was performed on PBMCs. The chain couples TRBV5-5 to TRBJ2-1; D tentatively fits TRBD1 or TRBD2 (5 bases each). CDR3 residues: CASTPMGTRQFF. The CDR3 bases are TGTGCCAGCACCCCCATGGGGACGAGGCAGTTCTTC.